The text below deals with one T cell receptor (beta chain). The sample is drawn from a study of blood T cell repertoires in COVID-19. CDR3 length equals 13 residues. V lost 6 bases, J lost 2 bases, and 8 bases lay in between. TCRdb keeps only in-frame clones here, not all; method: immunoSEQ multiplex PCR. The sample carries 200,000 to 250,000 clones, nearly 95% recorded once. The sample taken for sequencing was peripheral blood. The clonotype originates from a young man with COVID-19, enrolled during active disease. This chain joins TRBV12-3 or TRBV12-4 and TRBJ1-5; D uncertain. Here the CDR3 DNA reads TGTGCCAGCAGCCGCGGGGGCAATCAGCCCCAGCATTTT. Translation gives CASSRGGNQPQHF.